The 2 T cell receptor beta chains presented below share a single source sample, sequenced in a study of cytotoxic CD8 clonotypes in ibrutinib-treated CLL. The method was immunoSEQ multiplex PCR; TCRdb's version includes in-frame clones alone and lacks a portion of them. The table shows about 92,000 clones, with about 74% occurring only once. Sequencing was performed on PBMCs, taken after 24 months of ibrutinib treatment. These receptor sequences come from a human donor with chronic lymphocytic leukemia.

The chain carries TRBV7-9 and TRBJ2-5; TRBD1 matches 8 bases. V dropped 3 bases and J dropped 4; count of bases not matched to a gene: 7. Germline V gene data show CDR1 as SEHNR and CDR2 as FQNEAQ (reference sequence). The CDR3 totals 15 residues. For the CDR3, the DNA is TGTGCCAGCAGCTTGGCACAGGGGGGAGGAGAGACCCAGTACTTC. Amino acids: CASSLAQGGGETQYF. Full variable domain (rest looked up from reference TRBV7-9 and TRBJ2-5): DTGVSQNPRHKITKRGQNVTFRCDPISEHNRLYWYRQTLGQGPEFLTYFQNEAQLEKSRLLSDRFSAERPKGSFSTLEIQRTEQGDSAMYLCASSLAQGGGETQYFGPGTRLLVL.

The CDR3 DNA is TGCGCCAGCAGCTGGGGACTAGCGGGAGAGCTCTCCCTTGCCGGGGAGCTGTTTTTT. It yields the protein CASSWGLAGELSLAGELFF. V and J are TRBV5-1 and TRBJ2-2; TRBD2 aligns across 14 bases. Per the germline V gene, CDR1 is SGHRS and CDR2 is YFSETQ. V was pared by 3 bases and J by 6 bases, with 13 bases of the junction left unmatched. This CDR3 comprises 19 residues.